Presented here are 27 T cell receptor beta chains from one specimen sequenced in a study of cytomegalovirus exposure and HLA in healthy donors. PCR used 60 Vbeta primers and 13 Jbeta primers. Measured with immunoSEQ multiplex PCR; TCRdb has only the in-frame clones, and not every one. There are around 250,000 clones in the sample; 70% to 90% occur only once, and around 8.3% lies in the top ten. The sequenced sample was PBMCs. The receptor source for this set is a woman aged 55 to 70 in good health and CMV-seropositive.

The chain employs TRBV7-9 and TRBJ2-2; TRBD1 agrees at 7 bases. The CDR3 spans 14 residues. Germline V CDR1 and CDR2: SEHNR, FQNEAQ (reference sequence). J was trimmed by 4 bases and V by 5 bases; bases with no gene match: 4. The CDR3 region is CASSPTGPTGELFF. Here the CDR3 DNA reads TGTGCCAGCAGCCCGACAGGGCCCACCGGGGAGCTGTTTTTT.

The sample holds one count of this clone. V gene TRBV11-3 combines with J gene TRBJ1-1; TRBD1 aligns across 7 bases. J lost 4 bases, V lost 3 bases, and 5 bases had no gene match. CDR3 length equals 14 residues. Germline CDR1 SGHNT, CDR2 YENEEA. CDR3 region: CASSLYRGSTEAFF. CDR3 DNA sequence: TGTGCCAGCAGCTTGTACAGGGGTTCCACTGAAGCTTTCTTT. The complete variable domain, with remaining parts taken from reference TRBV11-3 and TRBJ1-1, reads EAGVVQSPRYKIIEKKQPVAFWCNPISGHNTLYWYLQNLGQGPELLIRYENEEAVDDSQLPKDRFSAERLKGVDSTLKIQPAELGDSAVYLCASSLYRGSTEAFFGQGTRLTVV.

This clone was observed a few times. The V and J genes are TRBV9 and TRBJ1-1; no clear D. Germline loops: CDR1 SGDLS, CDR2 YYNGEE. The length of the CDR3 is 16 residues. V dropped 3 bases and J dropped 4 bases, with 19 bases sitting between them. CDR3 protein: CASSARAGWGGTEAFF. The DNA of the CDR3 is TGTGCCAGCAGCGCCCGGGCGGGATGGGGTGGCACTGAAGCTTTCTTT.

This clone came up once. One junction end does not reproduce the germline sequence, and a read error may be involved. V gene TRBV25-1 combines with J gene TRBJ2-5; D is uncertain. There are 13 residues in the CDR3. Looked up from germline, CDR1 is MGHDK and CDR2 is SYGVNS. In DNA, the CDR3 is TGTGCCAGCAGTGGGCCGAACCAGGAGACCCAGTACTTC. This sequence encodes CASSGPNQETQYF.

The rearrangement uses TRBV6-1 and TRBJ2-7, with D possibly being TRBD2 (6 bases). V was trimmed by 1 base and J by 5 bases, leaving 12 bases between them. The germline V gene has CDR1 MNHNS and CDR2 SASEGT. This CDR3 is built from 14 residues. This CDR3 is CASSEGREGNEQYF. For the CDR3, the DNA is TGTGCCAGCAGTGAAGGGCGGGAAGGAAACGAGCAGTACTTC.

The CDR3 is CASSQDPASYNEQFF. The CDR3 nucleotides are TGCGCCAGCAGCCAAGATCCCGCTAGCTACAATGAGCAGTTCTTC. The rearrangement uses TRBV4-1 and TRBJ2-1; D is uncertain. The CDR3 has 15 residues. V lost 0 bases and J lost 3, with 9 bases in between. Germline CDR1 is MGHRA and CDR2 is YSYEKL.

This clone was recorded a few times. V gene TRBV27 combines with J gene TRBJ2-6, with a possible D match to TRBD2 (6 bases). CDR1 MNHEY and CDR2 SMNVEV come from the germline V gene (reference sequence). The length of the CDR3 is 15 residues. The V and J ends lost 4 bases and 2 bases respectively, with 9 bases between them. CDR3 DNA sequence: TGTGCCAGCAGTTGGGGACTTGCTGGGGCCAACGTCCTGACTTTC. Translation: CASSWGLAGANVLTF.

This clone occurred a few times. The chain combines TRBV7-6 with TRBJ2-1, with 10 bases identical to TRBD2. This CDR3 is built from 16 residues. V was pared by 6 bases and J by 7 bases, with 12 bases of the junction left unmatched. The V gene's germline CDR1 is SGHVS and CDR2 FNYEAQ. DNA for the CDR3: TGTGCCAGCAGTCAAGCCCTAGCGGGAGTTAGTAATGAGCAGTTCTTC. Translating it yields CASSQALAGVSNEQFF.

CDR3: CASSLARYEQYF. The CDR3 coding sequence is TGTGCCAGCAGTCTAGCGCGCTACGAGCAGTACTTC. The chain recombines TRBV28 with TRBJ2-7, with a tentative D call TRBD2 (6 bases). The V end lost 5 bases, the J end lost 3 bases, and 8 bases lay between the germline ends. This CDR3 spans 12 amino acids. CDR1 MDHEN and CDR2 SYDVKM come from the germline V gene.

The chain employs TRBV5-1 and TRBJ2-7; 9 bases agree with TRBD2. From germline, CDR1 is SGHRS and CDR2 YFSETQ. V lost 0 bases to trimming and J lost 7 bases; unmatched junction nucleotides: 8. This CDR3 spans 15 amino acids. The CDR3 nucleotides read TGCGCCAGCAGCTTGGGTAGCGGGAGAACACGGGAGCAGTACTTC. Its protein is CASSLGSGRTREQYF.

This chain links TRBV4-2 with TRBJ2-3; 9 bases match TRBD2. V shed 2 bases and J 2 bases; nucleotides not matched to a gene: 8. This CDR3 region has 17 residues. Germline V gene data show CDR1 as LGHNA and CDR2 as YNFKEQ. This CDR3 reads CASSQPTSGTITDTQYF. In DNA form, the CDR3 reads TGTGCCAGCAGCCAACCGACTAGCGGTACCATCACAGATACGCAGTATTTT.

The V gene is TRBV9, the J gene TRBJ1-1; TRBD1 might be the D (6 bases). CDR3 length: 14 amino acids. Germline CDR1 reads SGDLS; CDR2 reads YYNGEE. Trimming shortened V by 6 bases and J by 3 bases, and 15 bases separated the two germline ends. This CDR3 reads CASNGQSGDTEAFF. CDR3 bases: TGTGCCAGCAACGGACAGTCCGGGGACACTGAAGCTTTCTTT.

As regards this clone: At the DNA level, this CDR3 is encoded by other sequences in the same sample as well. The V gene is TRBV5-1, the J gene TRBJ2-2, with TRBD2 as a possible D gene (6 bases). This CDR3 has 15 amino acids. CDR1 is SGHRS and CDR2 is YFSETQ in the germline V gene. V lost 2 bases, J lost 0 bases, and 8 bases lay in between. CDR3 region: CASSFRGTNTGELFF. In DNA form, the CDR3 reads TGCGCCAGCAGCTTCCGCGGGACGAACACCGGGGAGCTGTTTTTT.

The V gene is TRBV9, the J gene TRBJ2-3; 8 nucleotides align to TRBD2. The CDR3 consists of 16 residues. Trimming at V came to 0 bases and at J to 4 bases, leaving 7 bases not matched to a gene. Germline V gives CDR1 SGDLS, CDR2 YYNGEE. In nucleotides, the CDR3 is TGTGCCAGCAGCGTAGAGAGCGGGAGTAGGGCAGATACGCAGTATTTT. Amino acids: CASSVESGSRADTQYF.

CDR3 in DNA: TGTGCCAGCAGTCCTCCCGTATGGGCGAGCTCCTACAATGAGCAGTTCTTC. Residues: CASSPPVWASSYNEQFF. The chain couples TRBV28 to TRBJ2-1; D uncertain. Per germline, CDR1 MDHEN and CDR2 SYDVKM. V shed 5 bases and J shed 0 bases, with 17 bases lying between them. The CDR3 extends over 17 amino acids.

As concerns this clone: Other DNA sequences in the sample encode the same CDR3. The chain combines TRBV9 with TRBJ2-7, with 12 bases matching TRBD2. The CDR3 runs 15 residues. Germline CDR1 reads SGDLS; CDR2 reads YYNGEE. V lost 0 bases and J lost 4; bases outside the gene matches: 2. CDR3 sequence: CASSVGLAGAYEQYF. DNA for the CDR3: TGTGCCAGCAGCGTAGGACTAGCGGGAGCTTACGAGCAGTACTTC.

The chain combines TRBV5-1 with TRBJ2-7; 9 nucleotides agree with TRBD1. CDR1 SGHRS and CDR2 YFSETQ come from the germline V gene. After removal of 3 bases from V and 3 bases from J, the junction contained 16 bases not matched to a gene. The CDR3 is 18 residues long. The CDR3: CASSYEPATGTGFYEQYF. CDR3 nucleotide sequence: TGCGCCAGCAGCTACGAACCAGCTACCGGGACAGGGTTCTACGAGCAGTACTTC.

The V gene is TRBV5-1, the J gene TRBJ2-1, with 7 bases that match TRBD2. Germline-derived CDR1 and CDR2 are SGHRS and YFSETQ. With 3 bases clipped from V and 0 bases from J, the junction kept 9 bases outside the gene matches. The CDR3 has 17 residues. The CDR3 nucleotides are TGCGCCAGCAGCTCCAGGGTAGCGGGTAGCTCCTACAATGAGCAGTTCTTC. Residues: CASSSRVAGSSYNEQFF.

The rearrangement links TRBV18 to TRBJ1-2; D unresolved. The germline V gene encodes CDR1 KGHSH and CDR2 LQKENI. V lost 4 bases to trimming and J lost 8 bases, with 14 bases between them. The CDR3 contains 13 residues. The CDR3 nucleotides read TGTGCCAGCTCACTCGGTAGGGAGTACGGCTACACCTTC. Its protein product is CASSLGREYGYTF.

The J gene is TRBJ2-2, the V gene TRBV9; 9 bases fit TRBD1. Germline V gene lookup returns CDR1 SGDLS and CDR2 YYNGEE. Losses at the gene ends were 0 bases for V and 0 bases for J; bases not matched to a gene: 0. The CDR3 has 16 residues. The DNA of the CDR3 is TGTGCCAGCAGCGTAGGACAGGGGGCGAACACCGGGGAGCTGTTTTTT. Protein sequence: CASSVGQGANTGELFF.

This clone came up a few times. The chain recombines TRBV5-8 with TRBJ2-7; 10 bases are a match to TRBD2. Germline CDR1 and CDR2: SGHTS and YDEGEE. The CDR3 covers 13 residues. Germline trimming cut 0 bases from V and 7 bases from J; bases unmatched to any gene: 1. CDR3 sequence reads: CASSLELAGEQYF. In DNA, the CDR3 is TGTGCCAGCAGCTTGGAACTAGCGGGGGAGCAGTACTTC. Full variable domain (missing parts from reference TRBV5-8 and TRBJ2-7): EAGVTQSPTHLIKTRGQQATLRCSPISGHTSVYWYQQALGLGLQFLLWYDEGEERNRGNFPPRFSGRQFPNYSSELNVNALELEDSALYLCASSLELAGEQYFGPGTRLTVT.

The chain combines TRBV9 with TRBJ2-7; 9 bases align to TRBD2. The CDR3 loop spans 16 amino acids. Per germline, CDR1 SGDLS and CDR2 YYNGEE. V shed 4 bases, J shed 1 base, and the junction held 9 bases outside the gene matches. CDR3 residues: CASSQGASGVSYEQYF. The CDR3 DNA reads TGTGCCAGCAGCCAAGGGGCTAGCGGGGTTTCCTACGAGCAGTACTTC.

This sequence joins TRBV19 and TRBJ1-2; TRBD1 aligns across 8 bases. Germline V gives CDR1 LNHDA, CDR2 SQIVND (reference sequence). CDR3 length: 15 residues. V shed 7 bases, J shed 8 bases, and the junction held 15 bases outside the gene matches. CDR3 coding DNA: TGTGCCAGTAAAGCAGGGGGCTATTCAATGCGAGGCTACACCTTC. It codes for CASKAGGYSMRGYTF.

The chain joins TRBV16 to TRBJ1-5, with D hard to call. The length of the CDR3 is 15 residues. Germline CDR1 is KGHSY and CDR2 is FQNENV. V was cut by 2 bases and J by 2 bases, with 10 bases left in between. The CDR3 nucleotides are TGTGCCAGCAGCCAAACGGGGTTCGGCAATCAGCCCCAGCATTTT. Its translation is CASSQTGFGNQPQHF.

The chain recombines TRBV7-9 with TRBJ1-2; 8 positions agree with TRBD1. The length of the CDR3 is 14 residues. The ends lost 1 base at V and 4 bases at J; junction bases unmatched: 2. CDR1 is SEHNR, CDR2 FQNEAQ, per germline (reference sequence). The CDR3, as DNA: TGTGCCAGCAGCTTAGGGGACAGGACCTATGGCTACACCTTC. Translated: CASSLGDRTYGYTF.

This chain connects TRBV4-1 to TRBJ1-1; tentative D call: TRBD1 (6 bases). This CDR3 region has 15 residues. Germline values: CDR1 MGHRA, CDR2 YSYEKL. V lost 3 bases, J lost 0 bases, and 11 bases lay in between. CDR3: CASSQGDTMNTEAFF. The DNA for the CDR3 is TGCGCCAGCAGCCAGGGGGACACGATGAACACTGAAGCTTTCTTT.

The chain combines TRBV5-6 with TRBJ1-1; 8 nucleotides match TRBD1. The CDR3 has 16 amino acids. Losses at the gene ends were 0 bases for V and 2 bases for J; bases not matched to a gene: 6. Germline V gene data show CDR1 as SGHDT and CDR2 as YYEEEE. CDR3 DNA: TGTGCCAGCAGCTTGGGGTTTACAGGGGGTAACACTGAAGCTTTCTTT. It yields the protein CASSLGFTGGNTEAFF. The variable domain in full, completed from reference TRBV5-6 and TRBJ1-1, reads DAGVTQSPTHLIKTRGQQVTLRCSPKSGHDTVSWYQQALGQGPQFIFQYYEEEERQRGNFPDRFSGHQFPNYSSELNVNALLLGDSALYLCASSLGFTGGNTEAFFGQGTRLTVV.